The T cell receptor (beta chain) under discussion was sequenced for a study of cytomegalovirus exposure and HLA in healthy donors (dated by TCRdb to about 2017). With respect to the entire study: According to an earlier analysis of a few hundred of the donors, about 170 million T cells yielded 95 million to 140 million unique TCR beta sequences and about 280 Gb of sequence data. An early release that covered 640 HLA-typed donors contained about 300 gigabases of sequencing data and tens of millions of unique TCR sequences. Among the roughly 400 genotyped donors, approximately 81% belonged to the genetic ancestry cluster associated with self-reported Caucasian donors. The study was designed to test whether signatures of past pathogen exposure could be identified by cataloging public T cell receptors. The T cell repertoires of around 670 subjects were profiled by immunosequencing and related to cytomegalovirus serostatus. Besides the first cohort of around 670 subjects, a separate validation cohort made up of over 95 different subjects was used. To predict cytomegalovirus infection status, the study combined high-throughput TCR immunosequencing, statistical association of individual TCRs with disease status, and machine learning. A later analysis re-examined previously published TCR beta repertoires from roughly 720 donors and added high-resolution HLA genotyping to investigate patterns of TCR occurrence. Rather than using new phenotypic data, the later analysis identified candidate immune exposures from TCR beta sequences and from how often those sequences occurred across donors. An earlier analysis of 500 to 650 of the donors applied high-throughput TCR beta sequencing to assess whether each TCR beta V gene segment acted as functional or pseudogenic. Alongside the repertoire data, information on donor age, sex, ethnicity and CMV serostatus was compiled. A later genetic analysis used genome-wide SNP genotypes for about 60% of the 666 donors, treating that subset as a discovery cohort. Every repertoire in the discovery cohort had been generated on one and the same sequencing platform. Both class I and class II loci were covered by HLA typing, at four-digit resolution. Typing coverage varied by locus: about 629-640 donors for A, B, C, DRB1 and DQB1; more than 500 for DQA1; approximately 610 for DPA1; roughly 450 for DPB1. Because of strong linkage in the cohort, four or five DR-DQ haplotypes were treated as single units for association and clustering. Among roughly 400 genotyped donors of the cohort, an average of roughly 230,000 unique TCR beta nucleotide sequences was sequenced per donor, of which approximately 19% were non-productive. Broad study findings and their caveats: In a later analysis, the rate of TCR association differed among HLA loci, with DRB1 alleles having the most associated TCRs and HLA-C alleles having the fewest. V-gene and J-gene trimming of TCR beta chains was associated with a missense DCLRE1C variant in a later genetic analysis, and the association was replicated in an independent cohort. In a later analysis, HLA-associated TCR beta chains were found to be more clonally expanded and to have lower generation probabilities than equally common non-associated chains. Most CMV-associated TCR beta chains appeared to be HLA-restricted in a later analysis, and the HLA associations seemed to be driven largely by CMV exposure. A later analysis associated 16,951 TCR beta sequences with specific HLA alleles at a false discovery rate of 0.05. Linkage disequilibrium might explain the correlated functional status among segregating V segments, but an unknown experimental factor could not be excluded. Because HLA typing was unavailable for some donors at each locus, only the typed subset was used in association tests. This cohort had only TCR beta chains sequenced, and the lack of alpha or paired-chain data limited which features could be detected. The only immune exposure information available for the cohort was CMV serostatus. While some public TCRs were present in many individuals, most TCR sequences turned up only very rarely across donors. In an earlier analysis of approximately 590 of the donors, most TCR beta V segments appeared in productive rearrangements about 87% or about 30% of the time, broadly matching IMGT annotations. Compared with the approximately 600-donor mean, donors in an Asian-associated ancestry cluster had fewer N-insertions in productive TCRs, according to a later genetic analysis. A further reported finding was that TCR beta sequences accurately predicted the HLA-A and HLA-B alleles for most subjects in the first cohort. In the study, 164 TCR beta chains were listed as associated with cytomegalovirus. The classifier was reported to diagnose cytomegalovirus status with high specificity and sensitivity in both the original cohort and the validation cohort. In vitro tests confirmed that a few of the cytomegalovirus-associated TCR beta chains recognize cytomegalovirus antigens. Because counts were too low, about 17 rarely observed V segments, including chromosome 9 orphons, were excluded from the earlier analysis of several hundred of the donors. Presence/absence analyses assumed roughly uniform sequencing depth across donors, an assumption that may not hold. According to the authors, the approach could potentially be generalized to other disease states and immunological phenotypes. A group of highly shared sequence variants was considered likely to be a technical artifact of the sequencing pipeline. A later analysis reported that several top co-occurrence clusters appeared linked to parvovirus B19, influenza, CMV and Epstein-Barr virus. When HLA alleles, especially DR and DQ, strongly co-occurred, attributing TCR associations to individual alleles was difficult.

Worth noting for this clone: The antigen it binds to is not known. One base away there is no much larger clone; base qualities are not given.

The cohort was made up of 666 healthy bone marrow donors. All cohort members were sampled while nominally healthy, although unrecorded immune exposures were likely present. The donor was CMV seronegative and belonged to the group of 350 or so seronegative cohort members. Every donor gave a peripheral blood sample, and the peripheral blood mononuclear cells from that sample were used for TCR beta sequencing. The Qiagen DNeasy Blood Extraction Kit was used to extract genomic DNA from the blood cell samples. Libraries were constructed by the immunoSEQ multiplex PCR assay. A mixture of 60 forward primers for TCR Vbeta segments and 13 reverse primers for TCR Jbeta segments was used in the multiplex PCR. The CDR3 region of rearranged TCR beta genes was amplified from genomic DNA with a multiplex PCR assay. Amplified TCR beta libraries were sequenced as 87-base-pair reads on the Illumina HiSeq System. The authors' analysis ran thus. Across the 600 to 700 repertoires, a later analysis counted about 81 million unique TCR beta chains, 9.5 million to 12 million of which were shared by at least two donors. Raw reads were error-corrected and collapsed into unique sequences with a nearest-neighbor algorithm that merged closely related sequences to remove PCR and sequencing errors. V, D and J gene segments were assigned by aligning CDR3 sequences to IMGT reference sequences. For a sequence to be retained, a match of at least six nucleotides to both a V gene segment and a J gene segment was required. A rearrangement counted as productive if the CDR3 had no stop codons and remained in frame with V and J, and every other rearrangement counted as non-productive. Following IMGT convention, CDR3 was defined as the stretch from the second conserved V-encoded cysteine to the conserved J-encoded phenylalanine. The earlier analysis of some 540 of the donors excluded any sequence lacking an unambiguous match to a single V gene segment. In an earlier analysis of 450 to 700 of the donors, V segments were called functional above 56.7% productive rearrangements and were called segregating when the between-donor standard deviation exceeded 5%. A statistical classification framework was built to diagnose cytomegalovirus status from the catalog of TCR beta chain sequences. A later analysis assigned V and J genes by comparing TCR nucleotide sequences with IMGT/GENE-DB human TR gene sequences. Using the TCRdist pipeline, a later analysis assigned CDR3 sequences along with most-parsimonious VDJ recombination scenarios. In a later analysis, each TCR beta chain was defined by its CDR3 amino acid sequence together with its V-gene family, and reads lacking a unique V-gene family were excluded. As a way to deal with suspected cross-contamination and a sequencing artifact, a later analysis dropped roughly 600 nucleotide sequences that were highly shared and had low generation probability. A later analysis calculated a clonal expansion index for each public chain from normalized within-repertoire ranks of inferred template counts. In a later analysis, generation probabilities were computed using a VDJ recombination model fitted to out-of-frame rearrangements, and the results were checked against IGoR. In a later analysis, hypergeometric tests were used to score TCR-TCR, TCR-HLA and TCR-CMV co-occurrence, with a repertoire-size bias correction applied to TCR pairs. A later analysis estimated false discovery rates by permuting HLA or CMV assignments 20 times. In a later analysis, co-occurring TCRs were grouped using DBSCAN, and TCRdist sequence similarity was added for clustering within HLA-allele-positive subsets. Co-occurrence clustering excluded repertoires with fewer than 30,000 or more than 120,000 public chains, plus five with anomalous nucleotide sharing. TCRdb stores this immuneACCESS table with in-frame sequences only. Part of the clones is absent; in the studies checked, under half of the shortfall reflects unresolved V genes, and no reason is known for the rest. For V, J and clone size, that table is used; D and trimming come from the DNA. The sample data list more than 90,000 clones, and over 60% of these were observed just once. The top ten clonotypes cover over 2% of the sample.

The sequence was obtained from a woman in her thirties in good health and CMV-seronegative. The sequencing sample was made of PBMCs.

The DNA is as follows: TGTGCCAGCAGTCGACAGGGCCACGAGCAGTACTTC. This yields the protein CASSRQGHEQYF. The sequence joins TRBV5-6 to TRBJ2-5, and 7 junction bases match TRBD1. The closer fit of TRBJ2-7 to the DNA end suggests the J call may be wrong. The CDR3 holds 12 amino acids from the cysteine to the phenylalanine. Of all the DNA, just the CDR3 is kept, 36 bases in frame from base 1. CDR1 SGHDT and CDR2 YYEEEE are derived from the germline V gene.